This TCR beta chain appears in the sequencing data of a study of T cells in Graves' hyperthyroidism and ophthalmopathy. General observations from the study: Most expanded thyroid clonotypes above 0.001 also appeared in blood. Patients with ophthalmopathy were separated from those with stable hyperthyroidism by a 13 V-J model.

Pregnant or lactating patients were excluded, as were those with uncontrolled infection or other autoimmune disease. The diagnoses drew upon clinical symptoms, serum thyroxine and TRAb, thyroid ultrasound and orbital computed tomography. In regard to this clonotype: What it recognizes is unknown.

RNA transcripts provided the source from which TCR beta CDR3 regions were amplified. HTBI primers were used for first-round RT-PCR of the TCR CDR3. From the multiplex PCR reads, TCRdb called clonotypes with MiXCR, one entry per CDR3 protein. The table has about 640,000 distinct CDR3 sequences, 20% to 25% seen once. This sequence originates from a man aged 25-40 years with Graves' ophthalmopathy. Sequencing was performed on blood.

CDR3 in amino acids: CASRTGAWIYEQYF. The DNA for the CDR3 is TGTGCCAGTAGGACGGGGGCGTGGATCTACGAGCAGTACTTC. The V gene is TRBV6-2 or TRBV6-3, the J gene TRBJ2-7; D possibly uses TRBD1 or TRBD2 (6 bases each). The V end lost 9 bases, the J end lost 3 bases, and 18 bases lay between the germline ends. The CDR3 consists of 14 residues. From germline, CDR1 is MNHEY and CDR2 SVGEGT.